Below, 2 T cell receptor beta chains from the same sample are listed, as sequenced in a study of T cell changes during pregnancy in multiple sclerosis. Profiling relied on immunoSEQ multiplex PCR, and the TCRdb table lists in-frame clones only, not all of them. The data contain tens of thousands of clones, over 90% of them seen just once; the ten biggest clones take up 0.7% to 1%. The material sequenced was peripheral blood, taken in the third trimester of pregnancy. These receptors all come from a female donor with multiple sclerosis, enrolled in a pregnancy study.

This rearrangement joins TRBV27 to TRBJ2-1, with 9 bases aligning to TRBD2. The V segment lost 8 bases and the J segment 7 bases; nucleotides outside the gene matches: 9. Germline V gene data show CDR1 as MNHEY and CDR2 as SMNVEV (reference sequence). This CDR3 has 14 residues. The CDR3 region is CASRISGRGNEQFF. CDR3 coding DNA: TGTGCCAGCCGTATTAGCGGGAGAGGTAATGAGCAGTTCTTC.

The V and J genes are TRBV27 and TRBJ1-1, with TRBD1 matching over 7 bases. The germline gives CDR1 MNHEY, CDR2 SMNVEV (reference sequence). The CDR3 length is 14 residues. J lost 1 base, V lost 5 bases, and 4 bases had no gene match. CDR3 sequence (DNA): TGTGCCAGCAGTCTAGGGACAGCGAACACTGAAGCTTTCTTT. Encoded protein: CASSLGTANTEAFF.